The rows below give T cell receptor beta chains drawn from one sample of a study of T cell responses to AZD1222 COVID-19 vaccine. Repertoires were generated with immunoSEQ multiplex PCR, while TCRdb's copy carries only in-frame clones and drops some. The data contain 75,000 to 90,000 clones, 60% to 80% of them seen just once; the ten biggest clones take up 20% to 25%. The starting material was peripheral blood, obtained on day 0 of AZD1222 vaccination. These TCRs come from an adult in good health. Each CDR3 is given without its conserved first and last residue. Each record gives: V gene, J gene, CDR3 protein.

v_call: TRBV5-1
j_call: TRBJ1-2
cdr3_aa: ASSLGDDYGYT

v_call: TRBV5-1
j_call: TRBJ2-3
cdr3_aa: ASRLGGTDTQY

v_call: TRBV12-2
j_call: TRBJ2-1
cdr3_aa: ASRLSFRHNEQF

v_call: TRBV28
j_call: TRBJ1-5
cdr3_aa: ASSSGGQISNQPQH

v_call: TRBV9
j_call: TRBJ2-1
cdr3_aa: ASSVSTTGGYNEQF

v_call: TRBV2
j_call: TRBJ1-1
cdr3_aa: ASSEQGLNTEAF

v_call: TRBV20-1
j_call: TRBJ2-7
cdr3_aa: SPGSSYEQY

v_call: TRBV6-2/TRBV6-3
j_call: TRBJ1-5
cdr3_aa: ASSQGGNQPQH

v_call: TRBV2
j_call: TRBJ1-6
cdr3_aa: ASSAFNSPLH

v_call: TRBV19
j_call: TRBJ1-5
cdr3_aa: ASSIWGGSNQPQH

v_call: TRBV11-2
j_call: TRBJ2-1
cdr3_aa: ASGRGWQLDEQF

v_call: TRBV6-5
j_call: TRBJ1-4
cdr3_aa: ASMGRATNEKLF

v_call: TRBV5-1
j_call: TRBJ2-3
cdr3_aa: ASSPDRGADTQY

v_call: TRBV29-1
j_call: TRBJ2-7
cdr3_aa: SVVLAGDMSYEQY

v_call: TRBV7-2
j_call: TRBJ1-1
cdr3_aa: ASSPGTGQTEAF